This passage covers 29 T cell receptor beta chains from one sample sequenced in a study of cytomegalovirus exposure and HLA in healthy donors. The PCR was carried out with 60 Vbeta primers and 13 Jbeta primers. Sequencing was performed with immunoSEQ multiplex PCR; in TCRdb, only in-frame clones are kept and a portion is missing. The table lists over 150,000 clones, roughly 80% of them singletons. Sequenced sample: PBMCs. These receptors all come from a male donor in good health and CMV-seropositive.

The chain links TRBV7-8 to TRBJ2-4; no clear D. Trimming pared 2 bases from V and 8 bases from J, leaving 16 bases between. Germline CDR1 and CDR2: SGHVS and FQNEAQ. CDR3 length: 15 residues. The CDR3 sequence: CASSLKTDPVDIQYF. In DNA form, the CDR3 reads TGTGCCAGCAGCTTAAAAACAGACCCGGTGGACATTCAGTACTTC.

The V and J genes are TRBV25-1 and TRBJ2-3, with a possible D match to TRBD1 (6 bases). This CDR3 has 13 amino acids. Germline CDR1 reads MGHDK; CDR2 reads SYGVNS. V gave up 5 bases and J gave up 3 bases, with 9 bases separating them. CDR3 loop: CASSITGTDTQYF. CDR3 DNA sequence: TGTGCCAGCAGTATAACAGGGACAGATACGCAGTATTTT. The whole variable domain, remainder taken from reference TRBV25-1 and TRBJ2-3, is EADIYQTPRYLVIGTGKKITLECSQTMGHDKMYWYQQDPGMELHLIHYSYGVNSTEKGDLSSESTVSRIRTEHFPLTLESARPSHTSQYLCASSITGTDTQYFGPGTRLTVL.

CDR3 DNA: TGCAGCGCCCCAGAGGCTGGCACTGAAGCTTTCTTT. As protein: CSAPEAGTEAFF. The chain has TRBV29-1 and TRBJ1-1; D call uncertain. CDR3 length: 12 residues. V gave up 7 bases and J gave up 4 bases, with 13 bases separating them. Germline-derived CDR1 and CDR2 are SQVTM and ANQGSEA.

The chain uses TRBV5-1 and TRBJ2-2; D is unresolved. V lost 6 bases and J lost 0, with 6 bases in between. Germline CDR1 and CDR2: SGHRS and YFSETQ. This CDR3 is built from 13 residues. This chain's CDR3 is CASKPANTGELFF. CDR3 nucleotide sequence: TGCGCCAGCAAACCAGCGAACACCGGGGAGCTGTTTTTT.

The chain is built from TRBV28 and TRBJ1-4; D unclear. The CDR3 length is 16 residues. The ends were cut back, 6 bases at V and 8 bases at J, with 22 bases in the middle. CDR1 and CDR2 from the germline V gene are MDHEN and SYDVKM. The CDR3 is CASSPGSREGREKLFF. The CDR3 DNA is TGTGCCAGCAGCCCCGGGAGTAGGGAAGGGCGAGAAAAACTGTTTTTT. Full variable domain (outside the CDR3, taken from reference TRBV28 and TRBJ1-4): DVKVTQSSRYLVKRTGEKVFLECVQDMDHENMFWYRQDPGLGLRLIYFSYDVKMKEKGDIPEGYSVSREKKERFSLILESASTNQTSMYLCASSPGSREGREKLFFGSGTQLSVL.

The rearrangement links TRBV5-5 to TRBJ1-3; D is unclear. This CDR3 is 15 amino acids long. Germline-derived CDR1 and CDR2 are SGHKS and YYEKEE (reference sequence). V lost 0 bases and J 0 bases, leaving 7 bases between the germline ends. CDR3 in DNA: TGTGCCAGCAGCTTGGCTCCTTACTCTGGAAACACCATATATTTT. Its translation is CASSLAPYSGNTIYF. Full variable domain (rest looked up from reference TRBV5-5 and TRBJ1-3): DAGVTQSPTHLIKTRGQQVTLRCSPISGHKSVSWYQQVLGQGPQFIFQYYEKEERGRGNFPDRFSARQFPNYSSELNVNALLLGDSALYLCASSLAPYSGNTIYFGEGSWLTVV.

There are a few counts of this clone. J is TRBJ1-6 and V is TRBV5-6; 7 bases match TRBD1. Germline loops: CDR1 SGHDT, CDR2 YYEEEE. After removal of 0 bases from V and 8 bases from J, the junction contained 5 bases not matched to a gene. This CDR3 is built from 15 residues. The CDR3 loop is CASSLGQGFDSPLHF. CDR3 DNA sequence: TGTGCCAGCAGCTTGGGACAGGGTTTCGATTCACCCCTCCACTTT.

The chain couples TRBV2 to TRBJ2-7, with 10 bases fitting TRBD2. The CDR3 sequence is 13 residues long. The junction had 4 bases not matched to a gene; V was cut back by 6 bases and J by 5 bases. From germline, CDR1 is SNHLY and CDR2 FYNNEI. DNA of the CDR3: TGTGCCAGCAGCACTAGCGGGACACACGAGCAGTACTTC. Translation: CASSTSGTHEQYF.

This clone was counted a single time. The rearrangement joins TRBV5-4 to TRBJ2-2; 9 bases line up with TRBD2. Per the germline V gene, CDR1 is SGHNT and CDR2 is YYREEE (reference sequence). V shed 4 bases, J shed 6 bases, and the junction held 7 bases outside the gene matches. The CDR3 loop spans 15 amino acids. The DNA of the CDR3 is TGTGCCAGCAGCCCCTGGCGGGGGGGGGCCGGGGAGCTGTTTTTT. Its translation: CASSPWRGGAGELFF. Supplemented by reference TRBV5-4 and TRBJ2-2, the full variable domain reads ETGVTQSPTHLIKTRGQQVTLRCSSQSGHNTVSWYQQALGQGPQFIFQYYREEENGRGNFPPRFSGLQFPNYSSELNVNALELDDSALYLCASSPWRGGAGELFFGEGSRLTVL.

The rearrangement joins TRBV5-4 to TRBJ1-2; 10 bases are shared with TRBD1. Germline V CDR1 and CDR2: SGHNT, YYREEE (reference sequence). The trim removed 0 bases at V and 6 bases at J, leaving 5 bases unmatched. This CDR3 has 15 amino acids. CDR3 DNA sequence: TGTGCCAGCAGCTTGGTAGTGGGACAGGGGAATGGCTACACCTTC. Residues: CASSLVVGQGNGYTF. Using reference TRBV5-4 and TRBJ1-2 for the parts outside the CDR3, the full variable domain is ETGVTQSPTHLIKTRGQQVTLRCSSQSGHNTVSWYQQALGQGPQFIFQYYREEENGRGNFPPRFSGLQFPNYSSELNVNALELDDSALYLCASSLVVGQGNGYTFGSGTRLTVV.

The chain combines TRBV9 with TRBJ2-7, with TRBD2 identical over 10 bases. Unmatched junction bases numbered 4, after V lost 0 bases and J lost 7 bases. The CDR3 runs 14 residues. Germline CDR1 SGDLS, CDR2 YYNGEE. CDR3 in DNA: TGTGCCAGCAGCGTAGTTGGGACTAGCGCAGAGCAGTACTTC. This sequence encodes CASSVVGTSAEQYF.

The V call is TRBV2, the J call TRBJ1-6; D not certain. Deletions cut 4 bases from V and 18 bases from J, with 10 bases between. The CDR3 has 10 residues. Per germline, CDR1 SNHLY and CDR2 FYNNEI. As DNA, the CDR3 is TGTGCCAGCAGTGGCCCACGGTCCCACTTT. It codes for CASSGPRSHF. Combining the CDR3 with reference TRBV2 and TRBJ1-6 gives the whole variable domain EPEVTQTPSHQVTQMGQEVILRCVPISNHLYFYWYRQILGQKVEFLVSFYNNEISEKSEIFDDQFSVERPDGSNFTLKIRSTKLEDSAMYFCASSGPRSHFGNGTRLTVT.

The V gene is TRBV7-2, the J gene TRBJ2-4; 7 positions agree with TRBD1. The CDR3 sequence is 14 residues long. Germline assignment: CDR1 SGHTA and CDR2 FQGNSA. With V trimmed by 5 bases and J by 9 bases, 10 bases remained unmatched. CDR3 residues: CASSHDRTGGIQYF. DNA for the CDR3: TGTGCCAGCAGCCACGACAGGACAGGAGGCATTCAGTACTTC.

V gene TRBV7-9 combines with J gene TRBJ1-3; the D gene is possibly TRBD1 (6 bases). Germline assignment: CDR1 SEHNR and CDR2 FQNEAQ (reference sequence). There are 15 residues in the CDR3. V dropped 2 bases and J dropped 0 bases, with 8 bases sitting between them. The CDR3 DNA reads TGTGCCAGCAGCTTACCACAGGGCTCTGGAAACACCATATATTTT. It encodes CASSLPQGSGNTIYF.

The V call is TRBV5-1, the J call TRBJ1-2; TRBD1 aligns across 7 bases. CDR3 size: 14 residues. The junction had 8 bases not matched to a gene; V was cut back by 5 bases and J by 4 bases. CDR1 SGHRS and CDR2 YFSETQ come from the germline V gene. CDR3 sequence (DNA): TGCGCCAGCAGGCCGGACAGGCTGGTCTATGGCTACACCTTC. Its translation is CASRPDRLVYGYTF.

On this clone itself: An end of the junction does not agree with germline; a read error may underlie this. The J gene is TRBJ2-6, the V gene TRBV6-1, with D possibly being TRBD1 (5 bases). The CDR3 has 16 amino acids. CDR1 and CDR2 (germline): MNHNS, SASEGT. CDR3 DNA sequence: TGTGCCAGCAGTGAAGTCTCCGGCTCTGGGGCCAACGGCCTGACTTTC. Protein: CASSEVSGSGANGLTF.

This clone was seen once. CDR3 region: CASSGIRGGSYEQYF. For the CDR3, the DNA is TGTGCCAGCAGTGGTATCCGGGGAGGCTCCTACGAGCAGTACTTC. The chain employs TRBV6-5 and TRBJ2-5; D possibly corresponds to TRBD2 (6 bases). The J call may be mistaken, given a closer DNA end match to TRBJ2-7. CDR3 length equals 15 residues. Germline V gives CDR1 MNHEY, CDR2 SVGAGI.

The gene calls are TRBV30 and TRBJ2-7; tentatively, D is TRBD1 (6 bases). With 3 bases removed from V and 4 bases from J, the gap between germline ends came to 13 bases. The CDR3 sequence is 13 residues long. Germline CDR1 reads GTSNPN; CDR2 reads SVGIG (reference sequence). The CDR3 loop reads CAWSRGDLYEQYF. Here the CDR3 DNA reads TGTGCCTGGAGCAGGGGCGACCTATACGAGCAGTACTTC.

The V and J genes are TRBV6-6 and TRBJ2-5, with 7 bases that match TRBD1. The germline V gene encodes CDR1 MNHNY and CDR2 SVGAGI (reference sequence). V was pared by 6 bases and J by 4 bases, with 8 bases of the junction left unmatched. The CDR3 covers 14 residues. The CDR3 region is CASSLTGERETQYF. The DNA of the CDR3 is TGTGCCAGCAGCCTTACAGGGGAGCGAGAGACCCAGTACTTC.

This clone has only one observation. The rearrangement uses TRBV5-4 and TRBJ2-3; 9 bases match TRBD1. The CDR3 consists of 15 residues. Losses at the gene ends were 4 bases for V and 1 base for J; bases not matched to a gene: 4. CDR1 and CDR2 from the germline V gene are SGHNT and YYREEE (reference sequence). CDR3 residues: CASSTGQGGTDTQYF. Written as DNA, the CDR3 is TGTGCCAGCAGCACGGGACAGGGTGGCACAGATACGCAGTATTTT.

This clone was observed once. This chain connects TRBV27 to TRBJ2-3; D call uncertain. The CDR3 is 16 residues long. Germline CDR1 reads MNHEY; CDR2 reads SMNVEV (reference sequence). Trimming pared 6 bases from V and 0 bases from J, leaving 16 bases between. The CDR3 region has the DNA TGTGCCAGCAGGCGCAATGGGCCCGCTAGCACAGATACGCAGTATTTT. It encodes CASRRNGPASTDTQYF.

In its sample, this clone was seen once. DNA for the CDR3: TGTGCCAGCAGCCCGCGACTAGACTACACCGGGGAGCTGTTTTTT. The encoded protein is CASSPRLDYTGELFF. V is TRBV5-4 and J is TRBJ2-2; a possible D gene is TRBD2 (6 bases). Germline CDR1 SGHNT, CDR2 YYREEE (reference sequence). The CDR3 length is 15 residues. Trimming cost V 4 bases and J 3 bases, with 13 bases left between them.

The V gene is TRBV10-3, the J gene TRBJ2-5; maybe TRBD1 (6 bases). The ends were cut back, 3 bases at V and 9 bases at J, with 17 bases in the middle. The germline CDR1 and CDR2 sequences are ENHRY and SYGVKD. This CDR3 has 14 residues. This chain's CDR3 is CAISEGQSGGAQYF. CDR3 nucleotide sequence: TGTGCCATCAGTGAAGGACAGAGCGGAGGAGCCCAGTACTTC.

This chain connects TRBV28 to TRBJ1-5, with D unclear. V shed 3 bases and J shed 4 bases, with 10 bases lying between them. Germline V lookup: CDR1 MDHEN, CDR2 SYDVKM. This CDR3 region has 14 residues. CDR3 sequence (DNA): TGTGCCAGCAGTTTGCCCAGTAAAAATCAGCCCCAGCATTTT. Translating it yields CASSLPSKNQPQHF.

The chain links TRBV28 to TRBJ2-7, with TRBD2 identical over 8 bases. The germline V gene has CDR1 MDHEN and CDR2 SYDVKM. The CDR3 length is 14 residues. J was trimmed by 4 bases and V by 8 bases; bases with no gene match: 10. This CDR3 reads CASGGTSIGYEQYF. The DNA of the CDR3 is TGTGCCAGCGGTGGGACTAGTATAGGATACGAGCAGTACTTC.

The V gene is TRBV7-2, the J gene TRBJ2-3, with TRBD2 identical over 7 bases. The CDR3 runs 16 residues. The germline V gene encodes CDR1 SGHTA and CDR2 FQGNSA. The V segment lost 1 base and the J segment 0 bases; nucleotides outside the gene matches: 4. This CDR3 is CASSLGSRGSTDTQYF. DNA for the CDR3: TGTGCCAGCAGCTTAGGTTCGCGGGGGAGCACAGATACGCAGTATTTT. Based on the CDR3 plus reference TRBV7-2 and TRBJ2-3, the full variable domain is GAGVSQSPSNKVTEKGKDVELRCDPISGHTALYWYRQSLGQGLEFLIYFQGNSAPDKSGLPSDRFSAERTGGSVSTLTIQRTQQEDSAVYLCASSLGSRGSTDTQYFGPGTRLTVL.

This clone occurred a few times. The genes are TRBV30 and TRBJ1-4; D perhaps matches TRBD1 (6 bases). CDR1 GTSNPN and CDR2 SVGIG come from the germline V gene (reference sequence). CDR3 length equals 11 residues. V dropped 8 bases and J dropped 6 bases, with 10 bases sitting between them. The CDR3 bases are TGTGCCAACAGGGTGGATGAAAAACTGTTTTTT. This encodes CANRVDEKLFF.

V is TRBV11-2 and J is TRBJ1-4; a weak D match, TRBD1 (6 bases). This CDR3 region has 16 residues. Germline V gives CDR1 SGHAT, CDR2 FQNNGV. With 4 bases removed from V and 0 bases from J, the gap between germline ends came to 12 bases. Here the CDR3 DNA reads TGTGCCAGCAGCTCGCGACAGGATTCAACTAATGAAAAACTGTTTTTT. It codes for CASSSRQDSTNEKLFF.

This rearrangement joins TRBV5-5 to TRBJ1-5; 7 bases line up with TRBD1. The ends lost 4 bases at V and 3 bases at J; junction bases unmatched: 4. In germline, CDR1 is SGHKS, CDR2 YYEKEE (reference sequence). This CDR3 is built from 14 residues. The CDR3 sequence: CASSQGTVNQPQHF. The CDR3 DNA is TGTGCCAGCAGCCAAGGGACAGTCAATCAGCCCCAGCATTTT. Full variable domain (missing parts from reference TRBV5-5 and TRBJ1-5): DAGVTQSPTHLIKTRGQQVTLRCSPISGHKSVSWYQQVLGQGPQFIFQYYEKEERGRGNFPDRFSARQFPNYSSELNVNALLLGDSALYLCASSQGTVNQPQHFGDGTRLSIL.